A selection of T cell receptor beta chains follows, all from one sample in a study of T cell responses to AZD1222 COVID-19 vaccine. Some clones are missing from TCRdb's copy, which holds only in-frame ones; the method was immunoSEQ multiplex PCR. The sample has 140,000 or so clones, 80% to 95% seen once. The material was peripheral blood, obtained 28 days after the second AZD1222 dose. Every receptor here comes from an adult who received the AZD1222 COVID-19 vaccine. The CDR3 runs from the conserved cysteine through the conserved F or W. A D gene is named only where the DNA matches it firmly. Rows may omit the clone size; those that give it use once, few, many or a size class.

V,D,size,J,CDR3,DNA
TRBV7-3,NA,NA,TRBJ2-3,CASSPRNTDTQYF,TGTGCCAGCAGCCCACGGAACACAGATACGCAGTATTTT
TRBV29-1,NA,NA,TRBJ2-5,CSVVLPQGYETQYF,TGCAGCGTTGTCCTCCCGCAGGGATATGAGACCCAGTACTTC
TRBV5-4,NA,NA,TRBJ2-1,CASSSANYNEQFF,TGTGCCAGCAGCTCGGCAAACTACAATGAGCAGTTCTTC
TRBV9,NA,NA,TRBJ1-3,CASSARTSGNTIYF,TGTGCCAGCAGCGCAAGGACCTCAGGAAACACCATATATTTT
TRBV19,TRBD1,NA,TRBJ1-2,CASRPKPGQGPVDYGYTF,TGTGCCAGTAGACCCAAACCGGGACAGGGGCCGGTCGACTATGGCTACACCTTC
TRBV12-3/TRBV12-4,NA,NA,TRBJ1-5,CASSRGVDQPQHF,TGTGCCAGCAGCCGTGGAGTGGATCAGCCCCAGCATTTT
TRBV27,NA,few,TRBJ1-3,CASSLMGSGNTIYF,TGTGCCAGCAGTTTAATGGGGTCTGGAAACACCATATATTTT
TRBV11-3,TRBD2,few,TRBJ2-1,CASSRDASGYNEQFF,TGTGCCAGCAGCCGAGACGCTAGCGGCTACAATGAGCAGTTCTTC
TRBV9,TRBD2,NA,TRBJ2-5,CASSSQRASGTRETQYF,TGTGCCAGCAGCTCACAGAGGGCTAGCGGGACTAGGGAGACCCAGTACTTC
TRBV27,TRBD2,NA,TRBJ2-5,CASSPGRASGDQETQYF,TGTGCCAGCAGTCCAGGGAGGGCTAGCGGGGATCAAGAGACCCAGTACTTC
TRBV5-1,NA,NA,TRBJ1-1,CASSPGIWNTEAFF,TGCGCCAGCAGCCCAGGGATTTGGAACACTGAAGCTTTCTTT
TRBV7-2,NA,NA,TRBJ2-1,CASSFEASAYNEQFF,TGTGCCAGCAGCTTCGAGGCTAGCGCCTACAATGAGCAGTTCTTC
TRBV6-4,NA,NA,TRBJ1-2,CASSDSGWKTYGYTF,TGTGCCAGCAGTGACTCGGGATGGAAAACCTATGGCTACACCTTC
TRBV19,TRBD2,NA,TRBJ2-3,CASSLSGNPGNTQYF,TGTGCCAGTAGTCTTAGCGGGAACCCGGGGAATACGCAGTATTTT
TRBV7-2,TRBD1,few,TRBJ1-6,CASSLRQGNNSPLHF,TGTGCCAGCAGCTTACGACAGGGTAATAATTCACCCCTCCACTTT
TRBV11-2,NA,NA,TRBJ2-1,CASSLGQRNEQFF,TGTGCCAGCAGCTTAGGCCAGAGGAATGAGCAGTTCTTC
TRBV6-2/TRBV6-3,TRBD1,NA,TRBJ2-7,CASRPWAGQGASEQYF,TGTGCCAGCAGGCCTTGGGCGGGACAGGGGGCCAGCGAGCAGTACTTC
TRBV9,NA,NA,TRBJ1-2,CASSETSEAAYGYTF,TGTGCCAGCAGCGAAACTTCCGAAGCTGCCTATGGCTACACCTTC
TRBV18,NA,NA,TRBJ2-7,CASSPPALSYEQYF,TGTGCCAGCTCACCACCGGCCCTCTCCTACGAGCAGTACTTC
TRBV2,TRBD1,NA,TRBJ1-1,CASSEESGGVGNTEAFF,TGTGCCAGCAGTGAGGAATCAGGGGGCGTCGGGAACACTGAAGCTTTCTTT
TRBV9,TRBD2,NA,TRBJ2-3,CASSVYWRGGLDTQYF,TGTGCCAGCAGCGTATACTGGCGGGGGGGCCTGGATACGCAGTATTTT
TRBV28,NA,NA,TRBJ1-2,CASSPPGRGLYGYTF,TGTGCCAGCAGTCCGCCGGGGAGGGGTTTATATGGCTACACCTTC
TRBV11-3,NA,NA,TRBJ2-4,CASSLEGQTLAKNIQYF,TGTGCCAGCAGCTTAGAGGGGCAAACCTTAGCCAAAAACATTCAGTACTTC
TRBV12-3/TRBV12-4,NA,NA,TRBJ1-1,CASSYTENTEAFF,TGTGCCAGCAGTTACACAGAGAACACTGAAGCTTTCTTT
TRBV20-1,NA,NA,TRBJ2-7,CSASRGYEQYF,TGCAGTGCTTCCCGGGGCTACGAGCAGTACTTC
TRBV28,TRBD1,NA,TRBJ2-7,CASTSGGTGNNEQYF,TGTGCCAGCACCTCCGGGGGGACAGGGAACAACGAGCAGTACTTC
TRBV3-1/TRBV3-2,NA,once,TRBJ2-7,CASSRQRDEQYF,TGTGCCAGCAGCCGACAACGGGACGAGCAGTACTTC
TRBV5-5,NA,NA,TRBJ2-3,CASSSETDTQYF,TGTGCCAGCAGCTCCGAAACAGATACGCAGTATTTT
TRBV2,NA,few,TRBJ2-5,CASSWKLGETQYF,TGTGCCAGCAGTTGGAAGCTGGGAGAGACCCAGTACTTC
TRBV27,NA,NA,TRBJ2-5,CASSLSRGETQYF,TGTGCCAGCAGTTTATCGCGGGGAGAGACCCAGTACTTC
TRBV5-1,NA,NA,TRBJ1-6,CASSLVQSGRSPLHF,TGCGCCAGCAGCTTGGTCCAGTCCGGACGTTCACCCCTCCACTTT
TRBV7-2,NA,NA,TRBJ2-3,CASSYGGGDTQYF,TGTGCCAGCAGCTATGGGGGCGGAGATACGCAGTATTTT
TRBV5-5,NA,NA,TRBJ1-1,CASSLPRVTEAFF,TGTGCCAGCAGCTTGCCTCGGGTCACTGAAGCTTTCTTT
TRBV2,NA,NA,TRBJ2-1,CASSPALKNEQFF,TGTGCCAGCAGCCCAGCCTTGAAAAATGAGCAGTTCTTC
TRBV4-1,NA,NA,TRBJ2-7,CASSQDDTKNPYEQYF,TGCGCCAGCAGCCAGGACGACACGAAAAACCCCTACGAGCAGTACTTC
TRBV29-1,NA,once,TRBJ1-2,CSVEIGAVNYGYTF,TGCAGCGTTGAAATCGGGGCGGTGAACTATGGCTACACCTTC
TRBV9,NA,NA,TRBJ1-6,CASSGNSEGSPLHF,TGTGCCAGCAGCGGCAACTCCGAGGGCTCACCCCTCCACTTT
TRBV4-2,NA,NA,TRBJ1-4,CASLIRTRGGIGEKLFF,TGTGCCAGCCTAATCCGGACCCGGGGAGGGATTGGGGAAAAACTGTTTTTT
TRBV4-3,NA,NA,TRBJ1-1,CASSQLQGPTEAFF,TGCGCCAGCAGCCAGCTTCAGGGGCCTACTGAAGCTTTCTTT
TRBV4-3,NA,NA,TRBJ1-3,CASSQEMGNTIYF,TGCGCCAGCAGCCAAGAAATGGGAAACACCATATATTTT
TRBV7-3,TRBD1,NA,TRBJ1-5,CASSSDRGNQPQHF,TGTGCCAGCAGCTCGGACAGGGGCAATCAGCCCCAGCATTTT
TRBV10-3,TRBD1,NA,TRBJ2-2,CAIREGATTGELFF,TGTGCCATCCGAGAGGGGGCCACCACCGGGGAGCTGTTTTTT
TRBV9,NA,NA,TRBJ2-1,CASSYKMLANSYNEQFF,TGTGCCAGCAGCTACAAAATGTTAGCCAACTCCTACAATGAGCAGTTCTTC
TRBV14,NA,NA,TRBJ2-5,CASSQYPGTQYF,TGTGCCAGCAGCCAATATCCGGGGACCCAGTACTTC
TRBV7-2,TRBD1,NA,TRBJ1-2,CASADTQTARGPPLRGYTF,TGTGCCAGCGCAGACACACAAACAGCCAGGGGGCCTCCTCTGAGGGGCTACACCTTC
TRBV6-5,NA,NA,TRBJ1-2,CASRQGNANYGYTF,TGTGCCAGCAGGCAGGGTAACGCTAACTATGGCTACACCTTC
TRBV5-1,NA,NA,TRBJ2-2,CASSSDKQRSELFF,TGCGCCAGCAGCTCGGACAAACAGAGATCGGAGCTGTTTTTT
TRBV7-3,NA,few,TRBJ1-1,CASSLYKNTEAFF,TGTGCCAGCAGCTTATATAAGAACACTGAAGCTTTCTTT
TRBV2,NA,NA,TRBJ2-1,CVCPSVERQFF,TGTGTGTGCCCGTCTGTGGAACGGCAGTTCTTC
TRBV19,TRBD1,NA,TRBJ1-5,CASSPGGGPQHF,TGTGCCAGTAGTCCAGGGGGGGGACCCCAGCATTTT
TRBV2,NA,NA,TRBJ2-2,CASSVSTGMAGELFF,TGTGCCAGCAGTGTGTCGACAGGCATGGCCGGGGAGCTGTTTTTT
TRBV9,NA,NA,TRBJ1-1,CASSAGQMNTEAFF,TGTGCCAGCAGCGCTGGACAGATGAACACTGAAGCTTTCTTT
TRBV10-3,TRBD2,NA,TRBJ2-1,CASTGTSGYNEQFF,TGTGCCAGTACCGGGACTAGCGGCTACAATGAGCAGTTCTTC
TRBV28,NA,once,TRBJ2-5,CASSLRNREETQYF,TGTGCCAGCAGTTTAAGGAATAGAGAAGAGACCCAGTACTTC
TRBV6-5,TRBD1,once,TRBJ1-6,CASSYGDRDDSPLHF,TGTGCCAGCAGTTATGGGGACAGGGATGACTCACCCCTCCACTTT
TRBV6-6,TRBD1,NA,TRBJ2-5,CASTLQGAGETQYF,TGTGCCAGCACCTTACAGGGGGCAGGGGAGACCCAGTACTTC
TRBV5-6,NA,NA,TRBJ1-3,CASSFRAGNTIYF,TGTGCCAGCAGCTTCAGGGCTGGAAACACCATATATTTT